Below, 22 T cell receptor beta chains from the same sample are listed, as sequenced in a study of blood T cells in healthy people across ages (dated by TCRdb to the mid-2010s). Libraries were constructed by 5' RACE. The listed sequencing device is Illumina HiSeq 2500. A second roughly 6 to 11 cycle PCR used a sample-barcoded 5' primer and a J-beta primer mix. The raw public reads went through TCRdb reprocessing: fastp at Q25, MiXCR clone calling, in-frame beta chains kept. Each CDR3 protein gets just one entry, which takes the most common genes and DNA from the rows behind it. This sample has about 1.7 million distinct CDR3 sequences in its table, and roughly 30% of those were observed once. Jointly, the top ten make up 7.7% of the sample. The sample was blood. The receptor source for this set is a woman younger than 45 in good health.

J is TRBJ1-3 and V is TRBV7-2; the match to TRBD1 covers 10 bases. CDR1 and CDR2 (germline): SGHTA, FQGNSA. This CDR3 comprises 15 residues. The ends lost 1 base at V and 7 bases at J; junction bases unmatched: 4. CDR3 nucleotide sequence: TGTGCCAGCAGCTTAGATAGACAGGGGGCGAACACCATATATTTT. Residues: CASSLDRQGANTIYF.

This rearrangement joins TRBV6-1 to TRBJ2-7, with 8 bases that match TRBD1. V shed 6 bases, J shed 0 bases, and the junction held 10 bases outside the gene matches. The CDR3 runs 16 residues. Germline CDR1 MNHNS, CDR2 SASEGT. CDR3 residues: CASRLSSGGSSYEQYF. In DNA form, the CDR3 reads TGTGCCAGCAGGCTTTCCTCAGGGGGCAGCTCCTACGAGCAGTACTTC.

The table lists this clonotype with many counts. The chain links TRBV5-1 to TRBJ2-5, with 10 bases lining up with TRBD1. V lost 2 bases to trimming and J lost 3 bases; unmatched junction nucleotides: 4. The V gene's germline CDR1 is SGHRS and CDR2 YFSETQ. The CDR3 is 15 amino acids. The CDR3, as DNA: TGCGCCAGCAGCTTCCCAGGGACAGGGGAAGAGACCCAGTACTTC. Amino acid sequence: CASSFPGTGEETQYF.

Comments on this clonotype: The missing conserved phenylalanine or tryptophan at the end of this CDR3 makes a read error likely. CDR3 nucleotides: TGTGCCACCAGTGATACGTCGGGCAGGGTGGTATACGAGCAGTACTGC. It yields the protein CATSDTSGRVVYEQYC. V usage is TRBV24-1 and J usage is TRBJ2-7, with a tentative D call TRBD1 (5 bases). Trimming cost V 3 bases and J 4 bases, with 18 bases left between them. Germline V gene data show CDR1 as KGHDR and CDR2 as SFDVKD. The length of the CDR3 is 16 residues.

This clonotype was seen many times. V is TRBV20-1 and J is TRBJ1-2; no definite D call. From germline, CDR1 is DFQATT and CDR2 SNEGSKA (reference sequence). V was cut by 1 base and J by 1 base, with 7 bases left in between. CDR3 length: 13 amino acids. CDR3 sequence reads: CSARARLNYGYTF. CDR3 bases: TGCAGTGCTAGAGCGCGACTTAACTATGGCTACACCTTC.

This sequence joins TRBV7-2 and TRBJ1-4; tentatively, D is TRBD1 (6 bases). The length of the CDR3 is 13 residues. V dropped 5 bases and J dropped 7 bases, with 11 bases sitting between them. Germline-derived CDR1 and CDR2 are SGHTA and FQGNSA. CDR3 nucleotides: TGTGCCAGCAGCCCAGTGGGGGCTGAAAAACTGTTTTTT. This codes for CASSPVGAEKLFF.

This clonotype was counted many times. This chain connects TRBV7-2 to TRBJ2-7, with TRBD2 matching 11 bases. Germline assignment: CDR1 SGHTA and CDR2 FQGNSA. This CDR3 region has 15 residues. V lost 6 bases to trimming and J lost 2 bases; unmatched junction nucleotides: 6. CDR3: CASRKGLAGTYEQYF. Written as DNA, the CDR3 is TGTGCCAGCAGGAAAGGACTAGCGGGTACCTACGAGCAGTACTTC.

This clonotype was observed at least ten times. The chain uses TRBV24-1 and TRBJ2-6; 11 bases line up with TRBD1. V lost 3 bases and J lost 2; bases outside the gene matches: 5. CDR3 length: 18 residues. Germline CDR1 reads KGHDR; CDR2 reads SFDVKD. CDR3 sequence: CATSDTGQGAAGANVLTF. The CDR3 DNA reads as TGTGCCACCAGTGATACCGGACAGGGGGCAGCTGGGGCCAACGTCCTGACTTTC.

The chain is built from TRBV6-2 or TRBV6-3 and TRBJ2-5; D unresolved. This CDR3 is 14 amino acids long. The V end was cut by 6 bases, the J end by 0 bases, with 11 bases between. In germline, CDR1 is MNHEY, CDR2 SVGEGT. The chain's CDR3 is CASRARLYQETQYF. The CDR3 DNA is TGTGCCAGCAGAGCAAGGCTGTACCAAGAGACCCAGTACTTC.

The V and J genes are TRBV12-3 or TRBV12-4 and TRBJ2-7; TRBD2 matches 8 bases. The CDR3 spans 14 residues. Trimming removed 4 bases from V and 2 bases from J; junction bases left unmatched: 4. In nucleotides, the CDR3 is TGTGCCAGCAGTTCAGAGCGGGGGACCTACGAGCAGTACTTC. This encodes CASSSERGTYEQYF.

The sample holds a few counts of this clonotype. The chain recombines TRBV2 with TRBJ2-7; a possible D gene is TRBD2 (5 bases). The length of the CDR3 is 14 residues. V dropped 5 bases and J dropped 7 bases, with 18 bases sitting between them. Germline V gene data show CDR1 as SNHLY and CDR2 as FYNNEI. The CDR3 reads CASSSFGGSGEQYF. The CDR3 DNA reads TGTGCCAGCAGTTCGTTCGGAGGAAGTGGGGAGCAGTACTTC.

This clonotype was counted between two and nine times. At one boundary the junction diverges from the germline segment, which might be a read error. The CDR3 DNA sequence: TGTGCCATCACTAGCGGGGGGCTCACAGGTACGCAGTATTTT. Its translation is CAITSGGLTGTQYF. V gene TRBV28 combines with J gene TRBJ2-3; 12 bases line up with TRBD2. The CDR3 has 14 amino acids. The V gene's germline CDR1 is MDHEN and CDR2 SYDVKM.

The CDR3 spells CASSGLSGSINEQYF. The DNA for the CDR3 is TGTGCCAGCAGCGGACTTAGCGGGAGCATCAACGAGCAGTACTTC. V usage is TRBV7-6 and J usage is TRBJ2-7; 9 nucleotides match TRBD2. CDR1 and CDR2 from the germline V gene are SGHVS and FNYEAQ. This CDR3 has 15 amino acids. Trimming removed 5 bases from V and 5 bases from J; junction bases left unmatched: 10.

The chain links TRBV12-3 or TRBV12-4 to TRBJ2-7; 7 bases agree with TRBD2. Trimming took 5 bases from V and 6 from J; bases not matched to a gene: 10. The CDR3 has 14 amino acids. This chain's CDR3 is CASSPISTGGEQYF. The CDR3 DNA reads TGTGCCAGCAGTCCCATCTCTACGGGGGGCGAGCAGTACTTC.

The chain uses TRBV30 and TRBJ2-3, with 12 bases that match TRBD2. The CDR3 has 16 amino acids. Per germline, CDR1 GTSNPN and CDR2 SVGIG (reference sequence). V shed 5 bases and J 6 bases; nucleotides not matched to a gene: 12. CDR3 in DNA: TGTGCCTGGCACCTGGGGCTAGCGGGAGGGGGGGATACGCAGTATTTT. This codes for CAWHLGLAGGGDTQYF. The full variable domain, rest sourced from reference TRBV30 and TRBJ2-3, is SQTIHQWPATLVQPVGSPLSLECTVEGTSNPNLYWYRQAAGRGLQLLFYSVGIGQISSEVPQNLSASRPQDRQFILSSKKLLLSDSGFYLCAWHLGLAGGGDTQYFGPGTRLTVL.

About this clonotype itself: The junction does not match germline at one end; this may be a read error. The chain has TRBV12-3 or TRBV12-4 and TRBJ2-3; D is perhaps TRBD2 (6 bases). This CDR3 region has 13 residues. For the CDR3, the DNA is TGTGCCAGCGGGAGGTCAGAGGTAGACACGCGGTATTTT. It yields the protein CASGRSEVDTRYF.

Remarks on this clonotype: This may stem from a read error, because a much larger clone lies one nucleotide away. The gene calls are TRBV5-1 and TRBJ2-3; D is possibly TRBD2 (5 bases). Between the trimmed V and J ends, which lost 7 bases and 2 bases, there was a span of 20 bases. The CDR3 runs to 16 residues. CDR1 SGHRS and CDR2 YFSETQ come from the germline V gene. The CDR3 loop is CASHTGNPINTDTQYF. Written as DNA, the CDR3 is TGCGCCAGCCATACCGGGAACCCAATAAACACAGATACGCAGTATTTT. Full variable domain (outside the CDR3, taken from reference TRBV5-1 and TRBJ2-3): KAGVTQTPRYLIKTRGQQVTLSCSPISGHRSVSWYQQTPGQGLQFLFEYFSETQRNKGNFPGRFSGRQFSNSRSEMNVSTLELGDSALYLCASHTGNPINTDTQYFGPGTRLTVL.

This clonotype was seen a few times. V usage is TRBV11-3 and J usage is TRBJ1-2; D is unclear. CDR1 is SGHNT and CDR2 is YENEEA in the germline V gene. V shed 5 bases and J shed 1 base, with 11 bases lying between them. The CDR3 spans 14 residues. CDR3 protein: CASSRREVNYGYTF. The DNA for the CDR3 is TGTGCCAGCAGCCGTCGTGAGGTTAACTATGGCTACACCTTC.

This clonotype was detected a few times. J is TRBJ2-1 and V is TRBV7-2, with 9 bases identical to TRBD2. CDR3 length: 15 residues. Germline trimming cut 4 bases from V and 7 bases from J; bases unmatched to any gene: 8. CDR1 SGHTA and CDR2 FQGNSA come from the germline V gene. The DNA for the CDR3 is TGTGCCAGCAGCTCCTCAGCGGGGGGAGGAAATGAGCAGTTCTTC. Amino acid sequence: CASSSSAGGGNEQFF.

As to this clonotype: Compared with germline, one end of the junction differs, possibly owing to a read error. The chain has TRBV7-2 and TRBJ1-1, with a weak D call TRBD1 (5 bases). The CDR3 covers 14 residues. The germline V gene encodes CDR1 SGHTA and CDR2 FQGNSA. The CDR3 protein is CASGFRGYNTEAFF. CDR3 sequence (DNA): TGTGCCAGCGGCTTTCGGGGCTATAACACTGAAGCTTTCTTT.

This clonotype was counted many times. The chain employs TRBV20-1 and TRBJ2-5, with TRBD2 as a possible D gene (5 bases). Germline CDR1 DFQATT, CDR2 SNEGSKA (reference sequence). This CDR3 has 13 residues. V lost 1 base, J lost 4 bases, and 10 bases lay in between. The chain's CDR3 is CSARAGRAETQYF. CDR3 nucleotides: TGCAGTGCTAGAGCGGGAAGGGCAGAGACCCAGTACTTC.

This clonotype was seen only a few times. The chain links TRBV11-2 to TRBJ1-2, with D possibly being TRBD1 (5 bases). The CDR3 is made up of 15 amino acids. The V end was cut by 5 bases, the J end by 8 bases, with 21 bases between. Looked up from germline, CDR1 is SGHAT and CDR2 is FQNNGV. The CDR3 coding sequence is TGTGCCAGCAGCCCCCTCGGAGGGGAGAGATTGGGCTACACCTTC. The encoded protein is CASSPLGGERLGYTF.